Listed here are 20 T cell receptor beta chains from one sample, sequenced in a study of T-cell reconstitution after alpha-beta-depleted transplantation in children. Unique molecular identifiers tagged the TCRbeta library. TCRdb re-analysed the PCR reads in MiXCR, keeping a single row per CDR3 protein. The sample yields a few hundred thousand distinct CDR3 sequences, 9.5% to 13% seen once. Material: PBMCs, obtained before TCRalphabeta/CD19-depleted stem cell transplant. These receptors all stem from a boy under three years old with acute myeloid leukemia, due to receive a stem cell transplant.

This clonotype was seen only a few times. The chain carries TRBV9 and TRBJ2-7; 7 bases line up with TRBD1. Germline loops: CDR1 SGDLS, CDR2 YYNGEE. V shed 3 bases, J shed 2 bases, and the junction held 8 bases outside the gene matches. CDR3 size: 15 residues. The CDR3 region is CASSGGQFPTYEQYF. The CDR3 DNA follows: TGTGCCAGCAGCGGGGGACAGTTTCCAACCTACGAGCAGTACTTC. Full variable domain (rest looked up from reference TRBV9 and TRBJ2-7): DSGVTQTPKHLITATGQRVTLRCSPRSGDLSVYWYQQSLDQGLQFLIQYYNGEERAKGNILERFSAQQFPDLHSELNLSSLELGDSALYFCASSGGQFPTYEQYFGPGTRLTVT.

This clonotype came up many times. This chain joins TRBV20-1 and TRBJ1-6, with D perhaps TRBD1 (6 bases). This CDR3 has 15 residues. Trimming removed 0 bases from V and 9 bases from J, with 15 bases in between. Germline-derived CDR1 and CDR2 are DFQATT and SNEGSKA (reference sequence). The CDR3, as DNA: TGCAGTGCTAGAGATCAAGGGGGGCGTTTTTCACCCCTCCACTTT. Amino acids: CSARDQGGRFSPLHF.

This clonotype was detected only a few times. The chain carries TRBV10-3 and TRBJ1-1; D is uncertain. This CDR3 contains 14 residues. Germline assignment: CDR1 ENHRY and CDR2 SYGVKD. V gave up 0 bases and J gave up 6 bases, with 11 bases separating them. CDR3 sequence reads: CAISESLGPPEAFF. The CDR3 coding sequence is TGTGCCATCAGTGAGTCCTTAGGGCCACCTGAAGCTTTCTTT.

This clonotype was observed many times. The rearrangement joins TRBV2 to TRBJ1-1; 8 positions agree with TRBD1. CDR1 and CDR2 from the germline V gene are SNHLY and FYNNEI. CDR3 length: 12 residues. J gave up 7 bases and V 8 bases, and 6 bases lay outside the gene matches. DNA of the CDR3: TGTGCCAGCCGGGACAGGTTTTTTGAAGCTTTCTTT. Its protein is CASRDRFFEAFF.

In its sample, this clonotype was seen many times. CDR3 coding DNA: TGTGCCAGCAGTCCTCGACTAGCGGGAGGCTACGAGCAGTACTTC. Translated, it gives CASSPRLAGGYEQYF. The gene calls are TRBV12-3 or TRBV12-4 and TRBJ2-7; 13 bases are shared with TRBD2. The CDR3 contains 15 residues. V dropped 5 bases and J dropped 3; count of bases not matched to a gene: 4.

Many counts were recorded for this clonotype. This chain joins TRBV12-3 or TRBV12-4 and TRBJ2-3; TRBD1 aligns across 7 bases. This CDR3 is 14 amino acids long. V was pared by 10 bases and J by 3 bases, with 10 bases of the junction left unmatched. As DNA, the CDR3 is TGTGCCACCAAAGGGGGCTGGGGAACAGATACGCAGTATTTT. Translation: CATKGGWGTDTQYF.

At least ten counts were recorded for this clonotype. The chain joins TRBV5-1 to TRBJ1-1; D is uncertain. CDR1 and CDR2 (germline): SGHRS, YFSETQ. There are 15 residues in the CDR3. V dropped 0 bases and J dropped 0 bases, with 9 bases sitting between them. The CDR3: CASSLEADLNTEAFF. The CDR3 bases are TGCGCCAGCAGCTTGGAGGCAGACTTGAACACTGAAGCTTTCTTT. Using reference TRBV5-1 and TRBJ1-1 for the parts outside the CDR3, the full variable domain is KAGVTQTPRYLIKTRGQQVTLSCSPISGHRSVSWYQQTPGQGLQFLFEYFSETQRNKGNFPGRFSGRQFSNSRSEMNVSTLELGDSALYLCASSLEADLNTEAFFGQGTRLTVV.

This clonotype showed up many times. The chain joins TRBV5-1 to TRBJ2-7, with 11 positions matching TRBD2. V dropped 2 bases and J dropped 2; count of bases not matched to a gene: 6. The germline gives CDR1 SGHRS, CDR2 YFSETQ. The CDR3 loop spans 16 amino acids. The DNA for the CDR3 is TGCGCCAGCAGCTTCACTTCGACTAGCGGGGCCTACGAGCAGTACTTC. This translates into CASSFTSTSGAYEQYF.

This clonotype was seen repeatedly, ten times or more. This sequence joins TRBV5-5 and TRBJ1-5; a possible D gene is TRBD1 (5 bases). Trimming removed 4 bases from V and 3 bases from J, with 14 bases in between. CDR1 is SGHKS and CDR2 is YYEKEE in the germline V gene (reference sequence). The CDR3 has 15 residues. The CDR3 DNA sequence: TGTGCCAGCAGCCGTCAGGACACCTACAATCAGCCCCAGCATTTT. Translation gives CASSRQDTYNQPQHF.

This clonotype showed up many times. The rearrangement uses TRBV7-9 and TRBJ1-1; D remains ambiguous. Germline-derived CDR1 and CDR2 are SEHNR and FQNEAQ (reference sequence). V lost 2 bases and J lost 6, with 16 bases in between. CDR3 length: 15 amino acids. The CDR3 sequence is CASSLRAVPRAEAFF. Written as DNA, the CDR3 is TGTGCCAGCAGCTTACGAGCAGTCCCTCGGGCTGAAGCTTTCTTT.

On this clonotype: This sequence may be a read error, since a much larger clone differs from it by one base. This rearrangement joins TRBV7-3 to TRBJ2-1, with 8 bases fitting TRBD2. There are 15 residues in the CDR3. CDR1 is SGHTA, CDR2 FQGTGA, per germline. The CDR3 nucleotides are TGTGCCAGCAGCTTAACTAGAGGGACTAGGGGTGAGGAGTTCTTC. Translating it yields CASSLTRGTRGEEFF.

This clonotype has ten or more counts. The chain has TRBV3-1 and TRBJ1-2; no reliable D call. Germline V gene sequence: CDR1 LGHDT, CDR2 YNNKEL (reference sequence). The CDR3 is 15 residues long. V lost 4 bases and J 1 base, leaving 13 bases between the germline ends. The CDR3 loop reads CASSLTDGDNYGYTF. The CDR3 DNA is TGTGCCAGCAGCCTAACGGACGGTGATAACTATGGCTACACCTTC.

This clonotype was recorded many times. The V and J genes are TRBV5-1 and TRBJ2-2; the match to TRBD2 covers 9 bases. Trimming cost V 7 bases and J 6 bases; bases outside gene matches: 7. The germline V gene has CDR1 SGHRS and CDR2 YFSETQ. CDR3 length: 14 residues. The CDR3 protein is CASQSSGVPGELFF. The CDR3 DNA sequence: TGCGCCAGCCAATCTAGCGGGGTCCCCGGGGAGCTGTTTTTT. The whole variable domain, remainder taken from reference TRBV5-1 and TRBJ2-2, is KAGVTQTPRYLIKTRGQQVTLSCSPISGHRSVSWYQQTPGQGLQFLFEYFSETQRNKGNFPGRFSGRQFSNSRSEMNVSTLELGDSALYLCASQSSGVPGELFFGEGSRLTVL.

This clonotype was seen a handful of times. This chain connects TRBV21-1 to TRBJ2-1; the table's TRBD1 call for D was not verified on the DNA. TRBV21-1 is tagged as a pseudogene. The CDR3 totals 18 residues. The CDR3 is CASSKERGGPKPYNEQFF. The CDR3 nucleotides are TGTGCCAGCAGCAAAGAAAGAGGGGGACCGAAACCCTACAATGAGCAGTTCTTC.

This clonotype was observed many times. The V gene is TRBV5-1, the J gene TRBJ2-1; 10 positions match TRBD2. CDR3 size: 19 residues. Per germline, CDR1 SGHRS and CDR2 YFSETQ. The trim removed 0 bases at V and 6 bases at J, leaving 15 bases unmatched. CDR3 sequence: CASSLAASRASGSFNEQFF. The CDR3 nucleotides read TGCGCCAGCAGCTTGGCCGCTTCCAGGGCTAGCGGGAGCTTCAATGAGCAGTTCTTC.

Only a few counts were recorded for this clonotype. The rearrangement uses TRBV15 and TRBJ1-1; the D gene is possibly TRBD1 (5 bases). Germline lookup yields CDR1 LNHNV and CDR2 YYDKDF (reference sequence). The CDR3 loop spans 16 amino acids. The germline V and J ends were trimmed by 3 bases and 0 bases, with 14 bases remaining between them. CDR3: CATSSGRDFLNTEAFF. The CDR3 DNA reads TGTGCCACCAGCAGCGGGAGGGACTTTTTGAACACTGAAGCTTTCTTT.

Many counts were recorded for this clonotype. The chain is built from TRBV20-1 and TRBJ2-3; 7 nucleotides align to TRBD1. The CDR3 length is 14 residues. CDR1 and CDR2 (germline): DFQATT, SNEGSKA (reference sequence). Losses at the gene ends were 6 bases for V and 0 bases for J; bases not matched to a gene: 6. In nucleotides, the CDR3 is TGCAGTGCGACAGGGCGGCTTAGCACAGATACGCAGTATTTT. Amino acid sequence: CSATGRLSTDTQYF.

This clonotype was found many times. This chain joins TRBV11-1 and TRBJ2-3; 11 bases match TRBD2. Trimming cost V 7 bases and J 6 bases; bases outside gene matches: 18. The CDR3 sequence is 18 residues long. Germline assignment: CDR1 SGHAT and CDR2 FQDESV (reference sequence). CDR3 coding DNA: TGTGCCAGCACCACCACCCGCAGACTAGCGGGACCGGGGGATACGCAGTATTTT. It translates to CASTTTRRLAGPGDTQYF.

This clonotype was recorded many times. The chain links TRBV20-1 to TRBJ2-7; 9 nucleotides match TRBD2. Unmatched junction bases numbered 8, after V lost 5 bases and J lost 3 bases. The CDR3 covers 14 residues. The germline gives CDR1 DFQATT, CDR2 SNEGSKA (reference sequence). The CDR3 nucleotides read TGCAGTGCTGAGCGGGGGGCCCTTCTCTACGAGCAGTACTTC. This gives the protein CSAERGALLYEQYF.

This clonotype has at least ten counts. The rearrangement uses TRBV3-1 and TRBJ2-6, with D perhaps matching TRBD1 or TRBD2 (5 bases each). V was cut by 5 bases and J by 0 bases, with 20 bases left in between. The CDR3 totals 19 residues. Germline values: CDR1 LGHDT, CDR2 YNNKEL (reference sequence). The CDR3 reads CASSWGPLNPGSGANVLTF. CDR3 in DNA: TGTGCCAGCAGCTGGGGACCCCTTAACCCCGGCTCTGGGGCCAACGTCCTGACTTTC. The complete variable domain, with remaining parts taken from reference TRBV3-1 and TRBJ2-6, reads DTAVSQTPKYLVTQMGNDKSIKCEQNLGHDTMYWYKQDSKKFLKIMFSYNNKELIINETVPNRFSPKSPDKAHLNLHINSLELGDSAVYFCASSWGPLNPGSGANVLTFGAGSRLTVL.